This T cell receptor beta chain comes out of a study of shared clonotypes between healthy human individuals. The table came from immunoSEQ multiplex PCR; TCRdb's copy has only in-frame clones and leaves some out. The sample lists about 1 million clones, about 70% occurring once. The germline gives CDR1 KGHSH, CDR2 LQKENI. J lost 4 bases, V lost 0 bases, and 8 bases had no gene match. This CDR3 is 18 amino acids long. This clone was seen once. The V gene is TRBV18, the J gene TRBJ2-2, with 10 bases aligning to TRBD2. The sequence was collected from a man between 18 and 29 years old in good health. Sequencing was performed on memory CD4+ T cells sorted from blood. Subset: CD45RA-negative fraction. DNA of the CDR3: TGTGCCAGCTCACCACCGAATACCCTAGCGGGAGCCACCGGGGAGCTGTTTTTT. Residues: CASSPPNTLAGATGELFF.